The 30 T cell receptor beta chains presented below share a single source sample, sequenced in a study of blood T cell repertoires in COVID-19. Data came from immunoSEQ multiplex PCR; TCRdb stores just in-frame clones and leaves some out. The table records about 280,000 clones, roughly 88% of them present only once. Sequencing was done on a sample of peripheral blood. The receptors here all came from a man aged 18 to 30 with active or convalescent COVID-19.

J is TRBJ2-1 and V is TRBV9, with D perhaps TRBD2 (5 bases). Trimming cost V 0 bases and J 9 bases, with 19 bases left between them. Germline V gives CDR1 SGDLS, CDR2 YYNGEE. This CDR3 contains 16 residues. The DNA of the CDR3 is TGTGCCAGCAGCGTAGGAAGTGACCCGACTACATCTGAGCAGTTCTTC. It codes for CASSVGSDPTTSEQFF.

This chain links TRBV7-9 with TRBJ1-1; D uncertain. This CDR3 is built from 15 residues. The germline gives CDR1 SEHNR, CDR2 FQNEAQ (reference sequence). Trimming shortened V by 0 bases and J by 5 bases, and 13 bases separated the two germline ends. This CDR3 is CASSLAELQRTEAFF. The CDR3 nucleotides are TGTGCCAGCAGCTTAGCCGAACTCCAGCGTACTGAAGCTTTCTTT.

The sample holds one count of this clone. This chain uses TRBV9 with TRBJ1-3; no firm D call. V lost 3 bases, J lost 3 bases, and 10 bases lay in between. This CDR3 has 14 amino acids. Germline V gene data show CDR1 as SGDLS and CDR2 as YYNGEE. In nucleotides, the CDR3 is TGTGCCAGCAGCGGTACCCTAATTGGAAACACCATATATTTT. Translated: CASSGTLIGNTIYF.

A single count supports this clone. V gene TRBV19 combines with J gene TRBJ1-6; D not certain. The length of the CDR3 is 14 residues. Trimming left V 1 base short and J 9 bases short, with 10 bases between. Per the germline V gene, CDR1 is LNHDA and CDR2 is SQIVND (reference sequence). The CDR3 region has the DNA TGTGCCAGTAGTATAGCCGGGTCGGGTTCACCCCTCCACTTT. Its protein product is CASSIAGSGSPLHF.

This chain uses TRBV10-3 with TRBJ1-2; 7 bases line up with TRBD1. Per the germline V gene, CDR1 is ENHRY and CDR2 is SYGVKD. The CDR3 totals 12 residues. J was trimmed by 3 bases and V by 10 bases; bases with no gene match: 5. The CDR3 DNA is TGTGCCACGGAGCAGGGGGACTATGGCTACACCTTC. Protein: CATEQGDYGYTF.

The chain is built from TRBV25-1 and TRBJ2-2; 9 nucleotides line up with TRBD1. Unmatched junction bases numbered 9, after V lost 6 bases and J lost 1 base. CDR1 and CDR2 (germline): MGHDK, SYGVNS. The CDR3 is 17 residues long. The CDR3 is CASSLKPGQGNTGELFF. The CDR3, as DNA: TGTGCCAGCAGCCTTAAACCGGGACAGGGGAACACCGGGGAGCTGTTTTTT.

The chain recombines TRBV19 with TRBJ1-2; 8 bases agree with TRBD1. This CDR3 spans 13 amino acids. Germline CDR1 and CDR2: LNHDA and SQIVND (reference sequence). The V and J ends lost 3 bases and 7 bases, in that order; junction bases with no gene match: 4. The CDR3 DNA follows: TGTGCCAGTAGTATGAAACAGGGGGTTGGCTACACCTTC. Translated, it gives CASSMKQGVGYTF.

The gene calls are TRBV9 and TRBJ1-4, with unresolved D. The CDR3 is 14 residues long. Trimming cost V 4 bases and J 5 bases, with 12 bases left between them. The germline V gene encodes CDR1 SGDLS and CDR2 YYNGEE. In nucleotides, the CDR3 is TGTGCCAGCAGCACCCCGGGATGGAATGAAAAACTGTTTTTT. This translates into CASSTPGWNEKLFF.

This clone was counted between two and nine times. This rearrangement joins TRBV15 to TRBJ1-5; D unresolved. CDR1 and CDR2 (germline): LNHNV, YYDKDF (reference sequence). Trimming left V 0 bases short and J 0 bases short, with 6 bases between. The CDR3 loop spans 15 amino acids. As DNA, the CDR3 is TGTGCCACCAGCAGAGACCGCTATAGCAATCAGCCCCAGCATTTT. Protein: CATSRDRYSNQPQHF.

CDR3 sequence: CASSPTSGNYEQYF. In DNA form, the CDR3 reads TGTGCCAGCAGCCCAACCTCGGGTAACTACGAGCAGTACTTC. The V gene is TRBV6-5, the J gene TRBJ2-7; D remains unclear. CDR3 length: 14 residues. The V end lost 6 bases, the J end lost 3 bases, and 15 bases lay between the germline ends. Germline V gives CDR1 MNHEY, CDR2 SVGAGI.

The chain links TRBV12-5 to TRBJ2-3, with D perhaps matching TRBD1 (6 bases). Germline assignment: CDR1 LGHNT and CDR2 FRNRAP. Trimming left V 6 bases short and J 1 base short, with 17 bases between. The CDR3 covers 16 residues. The CDR3 nucleotides are TGTGCTAGTGGCCCTCCCCAGGGGTTGGGCACAGATACGCAGTATTTT. Translation: CASGPPQGLGTDTQYF.

The V call is TRBV19, the J call TRBJ1-6; D perhaps matches TRBD1 (5 bases). The germline V gene has CDR1 LNHDA and CDR2 SQIVND (reference sequence). The CDR3 extends over 12 amino acids. As DNA, the CDR3 is TGTGCGACCGGGACGGACTACAAACCCCTCCACTTT. Translation: CATGTDYKPLHF.

By sample share, this clone is medium-sized. This chain uses TRBV19 with TRBJ2-3, with D possibly matching TRBD1 (5 bases). V lost 10 bases to trimming and J lost 5 bases, with 13 bases between them. Germline V CDR1 and CDR2: LNHDA, SQIVND (reference sequence). The CDR3 consists of 12 residues. Here the CDR3 DNA reads TGTGCCACCAGACAGTCCGGAGATACGCAGTATTTT. Its translation: CATRQSGDTQYF.

The chain uses TRBV19 and TRBJ2-7; 7 positions match TRBD1. Germline V CDR1 and CDR2: LNHDA, SQIVND (reference sequence). With V trimmed by 3 bases and J by 1 base, 6 bases remained unmatched. This CDR3 spans 15 amino acids. CDR3 loop: CASSIRDSESYEQYF. In nucleotides, the CDR3 is TGTGCCAGTAGTATTAGGGACAGCGAATCCTACGAGCAGTACTTC.

This rearrangement joins TRBV15 to TRBJ2-5; possibly TRBD2 for D (6 bases). V lost 1 base and J lost 7, with 16 bases in between. This CDR3 contains 15 residues. CDR1 is LNHNV, CDR2 YYDKDF, per germline (reference sequence). This chain's CDR3 is CATSRVGGDQWTQYF. The CDR3 coding sequence is TGTGCCACCAGCAGAGTAGGCGGGGACCAGTGGACCCAGTACTTC.

The chain uses TRBV3-1 (or the pseudogene TRBV3-2) and TRBJ2-5; 9 bases line up with TRBD1. The ends lost 4 bases at V and 4 bases at J; junction bases unmatched: 1. Germline lookup yields CDR1 LGHDT and CDR2 YNNKEL (reference sequence). The CDR3 covers 13 residues. This chain's CDR3 is CASSPTGGETQYF. CDR3 coding DNA: TGTGCCAGCAGCCCGACAGGGGGAGAGACCCAGTACTTC.

The chain is built from TRBV4-3 and TRBJ1-2, with D perhaps TRBD1 (6 bases). Per the germline V gene, CDR1 is LGHNA and CDR2 is YSLEER. CDR3 length equals 15 residues. Trimming pared 4 bases from V and 3 bases from J, leaving 15 bases between. The CDR3 reads CASSPGPDSYYGYTF. CDR3 nucleotides: TGCGCCAGCAGCCCCGGCCCGGACAGCTACTATGGCTACACCTTC.

The CDR3 DNA sequence: TGTGCCAGCAGCAAAGAGAGGCGGGGCCGCTCCAGGAGCTACACCTTC. Its protein product is CASSKERRGRSRSYTF. The chain combines TRBV21-1 with TRBJ1-2. TRBV21-1 is termed a pseudogene. This CDR3 is 16 amino acids long.

The chain recombines TRBV7-9 with TRBJ1-5; D possibly corresponds to TRBD1 (5 bases). The germline V and J ends were trimmed by 5 bases and 6 bases, with 11 bases remaining between them. The length of the CDR3 is 13 residues. Germline lookup yields CDR1 SEHNR and CDR2 FQNEAQ (reference sequence). CDR3 loop: CASSGTGLQPQHF. CDR3 sequence (DNA): TGTGCCAGCAGCGGAACAGGTCTTCAGCCCCAGCATTTT. The entire variable domain, with the rest obtained from reference TRBV7-9 and TRBJ1-5, is as follows: DTGVSQNPRHKITKRGQNVTFRCDPISEHNRLYWYRQTLGQGPEFLTYFQNEAQLEKSRLLSDRFSAERPKGSFSTLEIQRTEQGDSAMYLCASSGTGLQPQHFGDGTRLSIL.

This rearrangement joins TRBV2 to TRBJ2-1; TRBD1 aligns across 10 bases. The CDR3 contains 14 residues. Per the germline V gene, CDR1 is SNHLY and CDR2 is FYNNEI. V gave up 7 bases and J gave up 4 bases; unmatched junction bases: 4. CDR3 coding DNA: TGTGCCAGCATAGGGACAGGGGCTTACAATGAGCAGTTCTTC. Translated, it gives CASIGTGAYNEQFF.

The rearrangement links TRBV10-3 to TRBJ1-1; 7 nucleotides align to TRBD1. Per the germline V gene, CDR1 is ENHRY and CDR2 is SYGVKD. The CDR3 spans 13 residues. Germline trimming cut 8 bases from V and 5 bases from J; bases unmatched to any gene: 8. The CDR3 protein is CAIQWQGGTEAFF. Written as DNA, the CDR3 is TGTGCCATCCAGTGGCAGGGGGGTACTGAAGCTTTCTTT.

This chain connects TRBV12-5 to TRBJ1-2, with TRBD1 as a possible D gene (5 bases). V was shortened by 2 bases and J by 8 bases, with 18 bases between the two germline ends. The germline V gene encodes CDR1 LGHNT and CDR2 FRNRAP. There are 15 residues in the CDR3. CDR3 amino acids: CASGLFPRVLGGYTF. CDR3 nucleotides: TGTGCTAGTGGTTTGTTCCCCAGGGTGTTGGGCGGCTACACCTTC.

The J gene is TRBJ2-5, the V gene TRBV7-2; 9 bases line up with TRBD2. With V trimmed by 4 bases and J by 3 bases, 6 bases remained unmatched. This CDR3 region has 15 residues. The germline CDR1 and CDR2 sequences are SGHTA and FQGNSA. CDR3 nucleotide sequence: TGTGCCAGCAGCTACGTTTCTAGCGGGGAAGAGACCCAGTACTTC. Residues: CASSYVSSGEETQYF.

This chain connects TRBV9 to TRBJ2-1; possible D gene TRBD1, 6 bases. The CDR3 has 15 amino acids. Germline V gene lookup returns CDR1 SGDLS and CDR2 YYNGEE. Trimming removed 2 bases at V and 4 bases at J, with 13 bases between. CDR3 protein: CASSVIGQPYNEQFF. The CDR3 nucleotides read TGTGCCAGCAGCGTTATTGGACAGCCATACAATGAGCAGTTCTTC.

The CDR3 nucleotides are TGTGCCAGTAGTAGAGACAGGGGCAATCAGCCCCAGCATTTT. Its protein is CASSRDRGNQPQHF. The chain joins TRBV19 to TRBJ1-5; TRBD1 aligns across 7 bases. CDR1 LNHDA and CDR2 SQIVND come from the germline V gene (reference sequence). V lost 4 bases, J lost 2 bases, and 2 bases stayed unmatched. This CDR3 is 14 amino acids long.

V and J are TRBV6-5 and TRBJ2-1; TRBD2 matches at 8 bases. V shed 6 bases, J shed 12 bases, and the junction held 10 bases outside the gene matches. Germline CDR1 and CDR2: MNHEY and SVGAGI. This CDR3 is 13 amino acids long. CDR3 residues: CASRPQAGAGQFF. The CDR3, as DNA: TGTGCCAGCAGGCCACAAGCGGGGGCGGGGCAGTTCTTC.

This sequence joins TRBV16 and TRBJ1-2; TRBD1 is a possible D gene (6 bases). In germline, CDR1 is KGHSY, CDR2 FQNENV. V gave up 4 bases and J gave up 8 bases, with 23 bases separating them. This CDR3 is 16 amino acids long. CDR3 amino acids: CASSREPQGILGGYTF. The CDR3 coding sequence is TGTGCCAGCAGCCGCGAACCTCAGGGGATTCTTGGGGGCTACACCTTC.

The rearrangement joins TRBV5-4 to TRBJ1-1; the D gene is possibly TRBD1 (5 bases). The CDR3 is 14 residues long. V was clipped by 0 bases and J by 3 bases, with 9 bases between them. Germline CDR1 is SGHNT and CDR2 is YYREEE (reference sequence). CDR3 DNA sequence: TGTGCCAGCAGCTTGGTAGGGGCTGACACTGAAGCTTTCTTT. Amino acid sequence: CASSLVGADTEAFF.

V is TRBV18 and J is TRBJ2-1; D remains unclear. Per the germline V gene, CDR1 is KGHSH and CDR2 is LQKENI. The length of the CDR3 is 13 residues. Trimming stripped 2 bases from V and 6 bases from J, with 8 bases between. CDR3 sequence: CASSPIQSNEQFF. CDR3 DNA: TGTGCCAGCTCACCAATTCAGTCCAATGAGCAGTTCTTC.

The gene calls are TRBV15 and TRBJ1-5; D uncertain. CDR3 length: 13 residues. The germline CDR1 and CDR2 sequences are LNHNV and YYDKDF (reference sequence). With 3 bases removed from V and 2 bases from J, the gap between germline ends came to 5 bases. DNA of the CDR3: TGTGCCACCAGCAGGGGAGGCAATCAGCCCCAGCATTTT. Encoded protein: CATSRGGNQPQHF.